What follows are 20 T cell receptor beta chains derived from one specimen sequenced in a study of cytomegalovirus exposure and HLA in healthy donors. Primers for the PCR totalled 60 Vbeta and 13 Jbeta. Using immunoSEQ multiplex PCR, the repertoire was profiled, and TCRdb retains in-frame clones only, with some absent. The profile shows about 110,000 clones, 78% of them singletons. The source material was PBMCs. Receptor source: a male donor in good health and CMV-seronegative.

The chain couples TRBV29-1 to TRBJ1-1, with 7 bases identical to TRBD1. The trim removed 6 bases at V and 1 base at J, leaving 5 bases unmatched. Germline V gives CDR1 SQVTM, CDR2 ANQGSEA. The CDR3 loop spans 13 amino acids. The CDR3 region has the DNA TGCAGCGTCGCGGGACAGAGGAACACTGAAGCTTTCTTT. This gives the protein CSVAGQRNTEAFF.

V and J are TRBV11-2 and TRBJ2-1; the match to TRBD2 covers 8 bases. The CDR3 length is 15 residues. Trimming at V came to 7 bases and at J to 8 bases, leaving 13 bases not matched to a gene. In germline, CDR1 is SGHAT, CDR2 FQNNGV. The CDR3 sequence: CASTTSGSNGDEQFF. CDR3 DNA: TGTGCCAGCACCACCAGCGGGAGCAACGGGGATGAGCAGTTCTTC.

The rearrangement uses TRBV19 and TRBJ2-7; 7 bases line up with TRBD2. Germline lookup yields CDR1 LNHDA and CDR2 SQIVND (reference sequence). The CDR3 consists of 15 residues. Trimming cost V 5 bases and J 1 base; bases outside gene matches: 8. The CDR3 loop is CASSSLAEGSYEQYF. Written as DNA, the CDR3 is TGTGCCAGTAGTTCGCTAGCGGAAGGTTCCTACGAGCAGTACTTC.

Regarding this clone: Compared with germline, one end of the junction differs, possibly owing to a read error. The chain recombines TRBV27 with TRBJ2-6; 8 bases match TRBD1. The CDR3 has 17 residues. In germline, CDR1 is MNHEY, CDR2 SMNVEV (reference sequence). The DNA for the CDR3 is TGTGCCAGCAGTCCCTGGACAGGGCCCTCTGGGGCCAACGTCCTGGCTTTC. Protein product: CASSPWTGPSGANVLAF. The full variable domain, completed using reference TRBV27 and TRBJ2-6, is EAQVTQNPRYLITVTGKKLTVTCSQNMNHEYMSWYRQDPGLGLRQIYYSMNVEVTDKGDVPEGYKVSRKEKRNFPLILESPSPNQTSLYFCASSPWTGPSGANVLAFGAGSRLTVL.

With respect to this clone: The same CDR3 also results from other DNA sequences found in this sample. The chain is built from TRBV27 and TRBJ2-6; D gene ambiguous. The germline gives CDR1 MNHEY, CDR2 SMNVEV (reference sequence). The CDR3 sequence is 14 residues long. Trimming pared 5 bases from V and 0 bases from J, leaving 5 bases between. CDR3 region: CASSLLSGANVLTF. In DNA form, the CDR3 reads TGTGCCAGCAGTCTCCTCTCTGGGGCCAACGTCCTGACTTTC.

This chain links TRBV11-3 with TRBJ2-7; 11 nucleotides agree with TRBD2. Germline CDR1 SGHNT, CDR2 YENEEA. The CDR3 has 15 residues. The V segment lost 6 bases and the J segment 2 bases; nucleotides outside the gene matches: 6. CDR3 amino acids: CASRPGTSGTYEQYF. CDR3 in DNA: TGTGCCAGCAGACCCGGGACTAGCGGAACCTACGAGCAGTACTTC.

This clone was detected a few times. The CDR3: CASSLGSDQETQYF. DNA of the CDR3: TGTGCCAGCAGCTTAGGGTCAGATCAAGAGACCCAGTACTTC. V and J are TRBV11-3 and TRBJ2-5; D gene ambiguous. The V gene lost 1 base and the J gene lost 2 bases, with 8 bases spanning the gap. The CDR3 has 14 residues. CDR1 is SGHNT, CDR2 YENEEA, per germline. The full variable domain, in which reference TRBV11-3 and TRBJ2-5 provide the parts outside the CDR3, is EAGVVQSPRYKIIEKKQPVAFWCNPISGHNTLYWYLQNLGQGPELLIRYENEEAVDDSQLPKDRFSAERLKGVDSTLKIQPAELGDSAVYLCASSLGSDQETQYFGPGTRLLVL.

Only one count was recorded for this clone. This rearrangement joins TRBV2 to TRBJ2-7; 8 nucleotides align to TRBD1. The junction had 7 bases not matched to a gene; V was cut back by 3 bases and J by 3 bases. CDR3 length equals 15 residues. CDR1 SNHLY and CDR2 FYNNEI come from the germline V gene. The CDR3 region has the DNA TGTGCCAGCAGTGATTCCGGGACAGGTTTCTACGAGCAGTACTTC. It translates to CASSDSGTGFYEQYF. The full variable domain, in which reference TRBV2 and TRBJ2-7 provide the parts outside the CDR3, is EPEVTQTPSHQVTQMGQEVILRCVPISNHLYFYWYRQILGQKVEFLVSFYNNEISEKSEIFDDQFSVERPDGSNFTLKIRSTKLEDSAMYFCASSDSGTGFYEQYFGPGTRLTVT.

This clone showed up just once. The chain links TRBV6-1 to TRBJ2-3, with a tentative D call TRBD2 (5 bases). V was pared by 2 bases and J by 4 bases, with 13 bases between. The CDR3 has 15 amino acids. Germline CDR1 is MNHNS and CDR2 is SASEGT. CDR3 coding DNA: TGTGCCAGCAGTGAACTAGCCTCCCTGCCAGATACGCAGTATTTT. It translates to CASSELASLPDTQYF.

This chain uses TRBV28 with TRBJ2-1, with TRBD1 matching over 7 bases. The length of the CDR3 is 15 residues. V was pared by 7 bases and J by 4 bases, with 10 bases of the junction left unmatched. CDR1 and CDR2 from the germline V gene are MDHEN and SYDVKM. CDR3 loop: CASTKPRDSYNEQFF. The CDR3 nucleotides are TGTGCCAGCACCAAGCCCCGGGACAGTTACAATGAGCAGTTCTTC.

This clone was counted a single time. The V and J genes are TRBV27 and TRBJ2-2; 10 bases fit TRBD1. V was clipped by 3 bases and J by 0 bases; unmatched bases: 1. The CDR3 extends over 16 amino acids. Germline V gives CDR1 MNHEY, CDR2 SMNVEV (reference sequence). CDR3 coding DNA: TGTGCCAGCAGTTTGGACAGGGGGTCGAACACCGGGGAGCTGTTTTTT. Residues: CASSLDRGSNTGELFF.

The chain recombines TRBV15 with TRBJ2-2, with 9 bases matching TRBD2. This CDR3 spans 16 amino acids. V lost 4 bases to trimming and J lost 0 bases; unmatched junction nucleotides: 3. Germline V gene data show CDR1 as LNHNV and CDR2 as YYDKDF (reference sequence). The CDR3 coding sequence is TGTGCCACCAGCAAACTAGCGGGTCCGAACACCGGGGAGCTGTTTTTT. Translation gives CATSKLAGPNTGELFF.

The chain uses TRBV18 and TRBJ2-1; no reliable D call. Germline CDR1 reads KGHSH; CDR2 reads LQKENI. Trimming took off 3 bases at V and 3 bases at J, with 15 bases between the two ends. CDR3 length equals 16 residues. CDR3 residues: CASSPPPGARYNEQFF. CDR3 sequence (DNA): TGTGCCAGCTCACCCCCCCCCGGAGCTCGCTACAATGAGCAGTTCTTC. Full variable domain (rest looked up from reference TRBV18 and TRBJ2-1): NAGVMQNPRHLVRRRGQEARLRCSPMKGHSHVYWYRQLPEEGLKFMVYLQKENIIDESGMPKERFSAEFPKEGPSILRIQQVVRGDSAAYFCASSPPPGARYNEQFFGPGTRLTVL.

This chain connects TRBV6-1 to TRBJ2-7; 7 bases fit TRBD1. This CDR3 is built from 17 residues. V lost 3 bases, J lost 0 bases, and 11 bases stayed unmatched. Per the germline V gene, CDR1 is MNHNS and CDR2 is SASEGT. The DNA for the CDR3 is TGTGCCAGCAGTGAGTTACCTACAGGGGACAGCTCCTACGAGCAGTACTTC. Protein sequence: CASSELPTGDSSYEQYF.

The rearrangement links TRBV7-9 to TRBJ2-1; no firm D call. Germline V CDR1 and CDR2: SEHNR, FQNEAQ (reference sequence). The CDR3 runs 11 residues. V gave up 2 bases and J gave up 8 bases, with 4 bases separating them. CDR3 sequence: CASSLIDEQFF. The CDR3 DNA is TGTGCCAGCAGCTTAATCGATGAGCAGTTCTTC.

This clone turned up a few times. The V and J genes are TRBV4-2 and TRBJ2-1, with 7 bases identical to TRBD2. CDR3 length equals 15 residues. The germline gives CDR1 LGHNA, CDR2 YNFKEQ. V gave up 1 base and J gave up 4 bases; unmatched junction bases: 4. CDR3 bases: TGTGCCAGCAGCCAAGGTCTAGCGGATTACAATGAGCAGTTCTTC. Encoded protein: CASSQGLADYNEQFF.

Written as DNA, the CDR3 is TGTGCCAGCAACCCAGGGGTCGGAGATGAGCAGTTCTTC. Its translation is CASNPGVGDEQFF. V usage is TRBV11-2 and J usage is TRBJ2-1, with D possibly being TRBD1 (6 bases). CDR3 length: 13 amino acids. Looked up from germline, CDR1 is SGHAT and CDR2 is FQNNGV. The V end was cut by 7 bases, the J end by 8 bases, with 15 bases between.

The CDR3 sequence: CASRSRGSGGGYTF. Here the CDR3 DNA reads TGTGCCAGCAGATCGCGGGGATCAGGGGGAGGCTACACCTTC. V and J are TRBV27 and TRBJ1-2, with TRBD1 matching 7 bases. This CDR3 contains 14 residues. The V segment lost 6 bases and the J segment 8 bases; nucleotides outside the gene matches: 12. Germline V lookup: CDR1 MNHEY, CDR2 SMNVEV (reference sequence).

The table lists this clone with many counts. The chain employs TRBV10-3 and TRBJ2-7; 11 bases align to TRBD2. The germline V gene has CDR1 ENHRY and CDR2 SYGVKD. This CDR3 is built from 15 residues. Germline trimming cut 3 bases from V and 5 bases from J; bases unmatched to any gene: 6. The CDR3, as DNA: TGTGCCATCAGTGATATAGCGGGAGGGCCCCACGAGCAGTACTTC. As protein: CAISDIAGGPHEQYF.

This clone was counted a single time. The chain is built from TRBV19 and TRBJ1-5, with 8 bases lining up with TRBD1. The CDR3 extends over 14 amino acids. Trimming took 5 bases from V and 6 from J; bases not matched to a gene: 6. Germline V CDR1 and CDR2: LNHDA, SQIVND (reference sequence). Here the CDR3 reads CASSLGQGAQPQHF. CDR3 nucleotides: TGTGCCAGTAGTCTAGGACAGGGAGCTCAGCCCCAGCATTTT.